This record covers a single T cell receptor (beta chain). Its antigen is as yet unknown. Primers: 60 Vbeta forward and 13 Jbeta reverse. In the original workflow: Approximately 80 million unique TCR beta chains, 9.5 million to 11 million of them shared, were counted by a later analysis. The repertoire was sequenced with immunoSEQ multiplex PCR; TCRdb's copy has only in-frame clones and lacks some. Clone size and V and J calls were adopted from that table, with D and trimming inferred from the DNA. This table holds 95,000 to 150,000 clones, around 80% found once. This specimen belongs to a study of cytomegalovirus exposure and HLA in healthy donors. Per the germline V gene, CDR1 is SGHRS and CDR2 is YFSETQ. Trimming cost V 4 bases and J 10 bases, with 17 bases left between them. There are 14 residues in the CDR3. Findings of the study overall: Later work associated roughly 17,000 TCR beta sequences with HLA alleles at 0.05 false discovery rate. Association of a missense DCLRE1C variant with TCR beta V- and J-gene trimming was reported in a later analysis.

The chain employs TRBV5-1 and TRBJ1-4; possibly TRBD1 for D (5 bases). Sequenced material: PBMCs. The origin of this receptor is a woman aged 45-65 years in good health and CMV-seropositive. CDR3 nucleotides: TGCGCCAGCAGCCTCCAGCGGGGGTCCGGAAAACTGTTTTTT. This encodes CASSLQRGSGKLFF.